The clone carrying this T cell receptor beta chain was seen ten or more times. Arm-PCR with iRepertoire HTBI primers amplified the CDR3 regions for these TCR beta libraries. TCRdb processed the multiplex PCR reads anew with MiXCR; each CDR3 protein has one entry. This sample has 500,000 to 800,000 distinct CDR3 sequences, with approximately 29% found just once. These data come from a study of regulatory T cells in long-lasting Graves disease. The V and J ends lost 3 bases and 8 bases, in that order; junction bases with no gene match: 4. The length of the CDR3 is 14 residues. Time point indicated: persistent/refractory GD, antithyroid drugs over 5 years with positive TRAb. There was RNA extracted from PBMCs, and the TCR library was made from it.

This TCR was recovered from a female donor with Graves disease. The source material was peripheral blood mononuclear cells (PBMCs), sampled when the disease was refractory, from a patient treated with antithyroid drugs. The chain uses TRBV12-3 or TRBV12-4 and TRBJ1-6; 7 bases are shared with TRBD1. CDR3 sequence (DNA): TGTGCCAGCAGTTTCCGACAGGGACATTCACCCCTCCACTTT. It is translated as CASSFRQGHSPLHF.